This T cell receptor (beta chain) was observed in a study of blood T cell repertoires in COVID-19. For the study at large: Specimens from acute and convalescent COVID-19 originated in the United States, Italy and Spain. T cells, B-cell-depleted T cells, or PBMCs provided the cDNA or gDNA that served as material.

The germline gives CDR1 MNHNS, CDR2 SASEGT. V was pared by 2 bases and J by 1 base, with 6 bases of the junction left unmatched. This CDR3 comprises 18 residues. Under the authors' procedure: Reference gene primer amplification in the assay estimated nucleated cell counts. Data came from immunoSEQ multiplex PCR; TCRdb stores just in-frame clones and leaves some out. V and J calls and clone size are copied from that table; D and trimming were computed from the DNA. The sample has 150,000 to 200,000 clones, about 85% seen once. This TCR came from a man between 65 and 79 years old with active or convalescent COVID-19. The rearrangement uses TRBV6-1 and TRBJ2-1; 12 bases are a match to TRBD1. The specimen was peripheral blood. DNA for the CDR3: TGTGCCAGCAGTGAATGGGGACAGGGGGCCGGGTCCTACAATGAGCAGTTCTTC. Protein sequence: CASSEWGQGAGSYNEQFF.